A selection of T cell receptor beta chains follows, all from one sample in a study of T cell responses to AZD1222 COVID-19 vaccine. Clones were read by immunoSEQ multiplex PCR, and TCRdb kept only the in-frame ones, dropping some. The table lists some 150,000 clones, approximately 90% of them singletons. Source: peripheral blood, taken on day 0 of AZD1222 vaccination. These receptors came from an adult in good health. The CDR3 runs from the conserved cysteine through the conserved F or W. A D gene is named only where the DNA matches it firmly. A row's size may be missing; if present it is once, few, many or a size class.

v_call	clone_size	j_call	d_call	cdr3_nt	cdr3_aa
TRBV30	-	TRBJ1-5	TRBD1	TGTGCCGGAGGGCGACAGGGGGGCCAGCCCCAGCATTTT	CAGGRQGGQPQHF
TRBV27	-	TRBJ2-2	TRBD2	TGTGCCAGCAGTTTATCACTAGCGGGGGGCACCGGGGAGCTGTTTTTT	CASSLSLAGGTGELFF
TRBV2	-	TRBJ2-7	TRBD1	TGTGCCAGCAGCCATATCCGGGACAGGAGCTCCTACGAGCAGTACTTC	CASSHIRDRSSYEQYF
TRBV4-2	-	TRBJ1-2	TRBD1	TGTGCCAGCAGCCGCCCGGGACAGCTCTATGGCTACACCTTC	CASSRPGQLYGYTF
TRBV12-3/TRBV12-4	few	TRBJ2-7	TRBD1	TGTGCCAGCAGCCCGGACAGGGGCTACGAGCAGTACTTC	CASSPDRGYEQYF
TRBV3-1/TRBV3-2	-	TRBJ2-3	TRBD2	TGTGCCAGCAGCCAAGGGGCAGCGGGGCCCTACAGCACAGATACGCAGTATTTT	CASSQGAAGPYSTDTQYF
TRBV6-2/TRBV6-3	once	TRBJ2-5	TRBD2	TGTGCCAGCAGTTATACTAGCGGGGGGCTCTACTTC	CASSYTSGGLYF
TRBV5-1	-	TRBJ2-7	TRBD2	TGCGCCAGCAGCTACAGCGGGGGAGCTGCCTACGAGCAGTACTTC	CASSYSGGAAYEQYF
TRBV7-3	-	TRBJ2-1	-	TGTGCCAGCAGCTTATCTAGCGTGGGGGTAAATGAGCAGTTCTTC	CASSLSSVGVNEQFF
TRBV7-9	-	TRBJ2-1	-	TGTGCCAGCAGCGTACAGTCACTAGGGGCCCATGAGCAGTTCTTC	CASSVQSLGAHEQFF
TRBV30	-	TRBJ2-4	-	TGTGCCTGGAGTGTTGGACGGAAGATTCAGTACTTC	CAWSVGRKIQYF
TRBV7-9	-	TRBJ2-5	TRBD2	TGTGCCAGCAGCTTGGGAGCGGGGGGGGAAGAGACCCAGTACTTC	CASSLGAGGEETQYF
TRBV7-3	-	TRBJ2-1	-	TGTGCCAGCAGCTTAATTACTGCGGGGCTATACAATGAGCAGTTCTTC	CASSLITAGLYNEQFF
TRBV19	once	TRBJ2-1	-	TGTGCCAGTAGTATAGTAGGCAGACACAATGAGCAGTTCTTC	CASSIVGRHNEQFF
TRBV5-1	few	TRBJ2-2	-	TGCGCCAGCAGCCCGCCGAACACCGGGGAGCTGTTTTTT	CASSPPNTGELFF
TRBV5-1	-	TRBJ1-2	TRBD1	TGCGCCAGCAGCATCGGACAGGGAGAAGACTATGGCTACACCTTC	CASSIGQGEDYGYTF
TRBV6-5	once	TRBJ2-5	-	TGTGCCAGCAGTTACTCGAGCCAGGGGCCCAGGGAGACCCAGTACTTC	CASSYSSQGPRETQYF
TRBV6-5	-	TRBJ2-3	-	TGTGCCAGCAGTTTCGCGGCTGGCACAGATACGCAGTATTTT	CASSFAAGTDTQYF
TRBV4-2	-	TRBJ2-7	-	TGTGCCAGCAGCCAACCCCTCGGAGTCCTACCCTACGAGCAGTACTTC	CASSQPLGVLPYEQYF
TRBV4-1	once	TRBJ2-1	TRBD2	TGCGCCAGCAGCCAAGTGGCTCTAGCGGGGGGGCACGAGTTCTTC	CASSQVALAGGHEFF